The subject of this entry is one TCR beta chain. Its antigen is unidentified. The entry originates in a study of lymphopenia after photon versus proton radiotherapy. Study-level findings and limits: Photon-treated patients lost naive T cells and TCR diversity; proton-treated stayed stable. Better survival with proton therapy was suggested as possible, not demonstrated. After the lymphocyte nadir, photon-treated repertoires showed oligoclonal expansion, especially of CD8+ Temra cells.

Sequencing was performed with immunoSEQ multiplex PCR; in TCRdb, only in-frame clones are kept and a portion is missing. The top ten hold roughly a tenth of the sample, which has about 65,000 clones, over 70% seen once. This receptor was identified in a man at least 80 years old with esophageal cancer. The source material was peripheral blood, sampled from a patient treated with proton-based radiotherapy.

The CDR3 bases are TGTGCCAGCAGCCCGGCGGAGACCCAGTACTTC. Protein product: CASSPAETQYF. The J gene is TRBJ2-5, the V gene TRBV11-2; no clear D gene. Germline CDR1 and CDR2: SGHAT and FQNNGV. Trimming took off 5 bases at V and 5 bases at J, with 6 bases between the two ends. The CDR3 is 11 residues long.